This T cell receptor (beta chain) derives from a study of blood T cell repertoires in COVID-19. Study details: From the United States, Italy and Spain came samples of acute and convalescent COVID-19. The analysed material was cDNA or gDNA that came from T cells, B-cell-depleted T cells, or PBMCs.

Authors' data handling: Amplification with reference gene primers provided the estimates of nucleated cell counts. Using immunoSEQ multiplex PCR, the repertoire was profiled, and TCRdb retains in-frame clones only, with some absent. That table gives V, J and clone size, and the DNA gave D and trimming. The sample has roughly 14,000 clones, 80% to 95% seen once; the top ten hold 7.5% to 8.5%. This CDR3 is built from 16 residues. Trimming left V 4 bases short and J 4 bases short, with 20 bases between. CDR1 and CDR2 from the germline V gene are LGHDT and YNNKEL (reference sequence). The chain employs TRBV3-1 (or the pseudogene TRBV3-2) and TRBJ2-7; D is perhaps TRBD2 (6 bases). Sequenced material: peripheral blood. This TCR was sampled from a human donor with active COVID-19. The donor label of this sample is uncertain. The CDR3 DNA reads as TGTGCCAGCAGCCGAAAGAACGTGCGGGATACGTACGAGCAGTACTTC. Translated: CASSRKNVRDTYEQYF.